The clone carrying this T cell receptor beta chain has a handful of counts. The antigen is unknown. Repertoires were generated with immunoSEQ multiplex PCR, while TCRdb's copy carries only in-frame clones and drops some. The table has more than 95,000 clones, about 88% seen once. This CDR3 region has 12 residues. Germline loops: CDR1 ENHRY, CDR2 SYGVKD. Trimming removed 4 bases from V and 7 bases from J, with 10 bases in between. The data belong to a study of cytomegalovirus exposure and HLA in healthy donors. Points from the study as a whole: It was reportedly the case that the classifier diagnosed cytomegalovirus status with high specificity and sensitivity. Despite most TCR sequences being rare, some public TCRs occurred in many donors. Researchers counted 150 to 200 TCR beta chains as cytomegalovirus-associated.

The clonotype was recovered from a woman under 30 in good health and CMV-seronegative. Sequenced sample: PBMCs. The chain joins TRBV10-3 to TRBJ2-5, with D perhaps matching TRBD2 (5 bases). CDR3 sequence (DNA): TGTGCCATCAGTGCGGCCGAGGGGACCCAGTACTTC. The encoded protein is CAISAAEGTQYF.